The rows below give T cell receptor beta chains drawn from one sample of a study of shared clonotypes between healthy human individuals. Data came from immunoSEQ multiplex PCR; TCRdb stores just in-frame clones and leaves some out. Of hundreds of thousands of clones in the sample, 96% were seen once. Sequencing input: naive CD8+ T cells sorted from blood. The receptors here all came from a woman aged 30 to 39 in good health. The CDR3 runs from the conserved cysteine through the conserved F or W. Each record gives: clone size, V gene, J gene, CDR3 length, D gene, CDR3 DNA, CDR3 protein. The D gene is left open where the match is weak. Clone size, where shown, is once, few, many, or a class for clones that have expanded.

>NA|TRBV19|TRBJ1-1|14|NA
TGTGCCACCTCCGTGTATGTATCAGACACTGAAGCTTTCTTT
CATSVYVSDTEAFF
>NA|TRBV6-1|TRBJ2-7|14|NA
TGTGCCAGCAGTGAGACCGGGACAAGCTACGAGCAGTACTTC
CASSETGTSYEQYF
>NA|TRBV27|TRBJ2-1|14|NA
TGTGCCAGCAGTTATGGCAGCTCCTACAATGAGCAGTTCTTC
CASSYGSSYNEQFF
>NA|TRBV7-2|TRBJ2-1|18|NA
TGTGCCAGCAGCCCTTTGACCGGGACACCGACAACCTACAATGAGCAGTTCTTC
CASSPLTGTPTTYNEQFF
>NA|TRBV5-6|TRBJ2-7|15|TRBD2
TGTGCCAGCAGCTTGCAGACTAGCGGGAGGACCGAGCAGTACTTC
CASSLQTSGRTEQYF
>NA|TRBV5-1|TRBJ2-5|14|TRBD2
TGCGCCAGCAGCCTTAGCGGGAGAGAGGGTGGACAGTACTTC
CASSLSGREGGQYF
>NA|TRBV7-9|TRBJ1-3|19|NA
TGTGCCAGCAGCCATATTAACCTGAGGACGAGGATGGGAGGAAACACCATATATTTT
CASSHINLRTRMGGNTIYF
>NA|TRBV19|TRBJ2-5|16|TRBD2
TGTGCCAGTAGTACCCAACTAGCGGGAGAGGAAGAGACCCAGTACTTC
CASSTQLAGEEETQYF
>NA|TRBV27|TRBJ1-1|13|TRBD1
TGTGCCAGCAGTCCCGGGACAGGCACTGAAGCTTTCTTT
CASSPGTGTEAFF
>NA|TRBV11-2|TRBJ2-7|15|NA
TGTGCCAGCAGCTTAGAATGGCGGAACTCCTACGAGCAGTACTTC
CASSLEWRNSYEQYF
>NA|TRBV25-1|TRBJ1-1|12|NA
TGTGCCAGCCGGGGGGTGTGGACTGAAGCTTTCTTT
CASRGVWTEAFF
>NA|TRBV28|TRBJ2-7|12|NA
TGTGCCAGCAGTTTTGGCAGCTACGAGCAGTACTTC
CASSFGSYEQYF
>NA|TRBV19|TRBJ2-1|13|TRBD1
TGTGCCAGTAGTCCGTCACAGGGGGTTGAGCAGTTCTTC
CASSPSQGVEQFF
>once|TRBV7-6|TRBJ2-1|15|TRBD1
TGTGCCAGCAGCTTAGGGATACAGGGGGCAAATGAGCAGTTCTTC
CASSLGIQGANEQFF
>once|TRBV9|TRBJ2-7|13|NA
TGTGCCAGCAGCGTAAACGGGGATTACGAGCAGTACTTC
CASSVNGDYEQYF
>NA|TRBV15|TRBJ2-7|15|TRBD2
TGTGCCACCAGCACAAGGACTAGCGGAGCCTACGAGCAGTACTTC
CATSTRTSGAYEQYF
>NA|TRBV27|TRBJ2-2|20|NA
TGTGCCAGCACCCTTTTGGGGCTCTGGGGAGGATCCCCGAACACCGGGGAGCTGTTTTTT
CASTLLGLWGGSPNTGELFF
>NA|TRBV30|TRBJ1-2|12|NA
TGTGCCTGGAGTACAGGGACCTATGGCTACACCTTC
CAWSTGTYGYTF
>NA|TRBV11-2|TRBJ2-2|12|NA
TGTGCCAGCAGCTTAGCTTCCGGGGAGCTGTTTTTT
CASSLASGELFF
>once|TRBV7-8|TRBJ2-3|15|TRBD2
TGTGCCAGCAGCTTAGCTGTTAGCGGGTCAGATACGCAGTATTTT
CASSLAVSGSDTQYF
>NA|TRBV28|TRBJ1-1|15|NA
TGTGCCAGCAGTTTATGGGGGGAGACCAACACTGAAGCTTTCTTT
CASSLWGETNTEAFF
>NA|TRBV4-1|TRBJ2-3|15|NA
TGCGCCAGCAGCCAAGTGGCGGCATATGAAGATACGCAGTATTTT
CASSQVAAYEDTQYF
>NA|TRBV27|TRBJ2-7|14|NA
TGTGCCAGCAGTTTCGGTTCGGGTGGGAACGAGCAGTACTTC
CASSFGSGGNEQYF
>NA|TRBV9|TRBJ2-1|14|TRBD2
TGTGCCAGCAGCGTAGAAAGCGGGAGAAATGAGCAGTTCTTC
CASSVESGRNEQFF
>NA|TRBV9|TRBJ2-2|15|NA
TGTGCCAGCAGCGTAGTTAGCGGGAACACCGGGGAGCTGTTTTTT
CASSVVSGNTGELFF
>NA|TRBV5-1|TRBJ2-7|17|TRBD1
TGCGCCAGCAGCCCCGGGACAGGGGGCGCAAGGTTCTACGAGCAGTACTTC
CASSPGTGGARFYEQYF
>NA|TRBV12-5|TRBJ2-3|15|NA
TGTGCTAGTGGTTTGGCGCAGGGGTCCGTGGATACGCAGTATTTT
CASGLAQGSVDTQYF
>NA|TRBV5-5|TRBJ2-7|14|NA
TGTGCCAGCAGCCGGACTATCGTGTCCTACGAGCAGTACTTC
CASSRTIVSYEQYF
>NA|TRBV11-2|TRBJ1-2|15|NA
TGTGCCAGCAGCTTACCAGATCAAATCGTCTATGGCTACACCTTC
CASSLPDQIVYGYTF
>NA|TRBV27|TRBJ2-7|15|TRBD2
TGTGCCAGCAGTTTTGCTAGCGGGAGCTCCTACGAGCAGTACTTC
CASSFASGSSYEQYF
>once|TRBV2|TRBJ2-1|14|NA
TGTGCCAGCACATATTCAAGCTCGAGGTATGAGCAGTTCTTC
CASTYSSSRYEQFF
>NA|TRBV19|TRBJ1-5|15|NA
TGTGCCAGTAGTCTAGGGACTTTTGGCAATCAGCCCCAGCATTTT
CASSLGTFGNQPQHF
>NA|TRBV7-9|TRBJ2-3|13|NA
TGTGCCAGCAGCTTAGGGAGGGAAGATACGCAGTATTTT
CASSLGREDTQYF
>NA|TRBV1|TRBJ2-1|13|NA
TGCACCAGCGGCGCCTCGGGGGGCTATGAGCAGTTCTTC
CTSGASGGYEQFF
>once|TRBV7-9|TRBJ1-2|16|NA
TGTGCCAGCAGCTTAGAGATCGCCAGGGGAGGAGAGGGCTACACCTTC
CASSLEIARGGEGYTF
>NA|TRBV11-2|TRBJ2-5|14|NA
TGTGCCAGCAGCTTGGACGGGAGAGGGGAGACCCAGTACTTC
CASSLDGRGETQYF
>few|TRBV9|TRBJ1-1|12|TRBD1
TGTGCCAGCAGCGACCGACAGGGTGTTGTTTTCTTT
CASSDRQGVVFF
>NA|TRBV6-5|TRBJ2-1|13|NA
TGTGCCAGCAGTCAAGGGCGGCTGGATGAGCAGTTCTTC
CASSQGRLDEQFF
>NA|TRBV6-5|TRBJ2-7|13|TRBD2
TGTGCCAGCAGTCCGGGAGGGGGGTACGAGCAGTACTTC
CASSPGGGYEQYF
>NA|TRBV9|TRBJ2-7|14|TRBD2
TGTGCCAGCAGCGCGGGACTAGCTTCCTACGAGCAGTACTTC
CASSAGLASYEQYF
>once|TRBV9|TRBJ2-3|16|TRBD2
TGTGCCAGCAGCGACCAGCGGGAGGCCATGACAGATACGCAGTATTTT
CASSDQREAMTDTQYF
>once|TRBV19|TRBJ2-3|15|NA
TGTGCCAGTAGTGAGTGGGGGCGCGTTACAGATACGCAGTATTTT
CASSEWGRVTDTQYF
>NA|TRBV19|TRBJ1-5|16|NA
TGTGCCAGTAGTATCCTTCTGCGGGGCACAAATCAGCCCCAGCATTTT
CASSILLRGTNQPQHF
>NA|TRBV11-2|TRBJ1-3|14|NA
TGTGCCAGCAGCTTTTCGACAGGTGGAAACACCATATATTTT
CASSFSTGGNTIYF
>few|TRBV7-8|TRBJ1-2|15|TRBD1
TGTGCCAGCAGCTGGGACAGAGGACCAGACTATGGCTACACCTTC
CASSWDRGPDYGYTF
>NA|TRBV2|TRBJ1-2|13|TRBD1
TGTGCCAGCCGGACAGGCTCTAACTATGGCTACACCTTC
CASRTGSNYGYTF
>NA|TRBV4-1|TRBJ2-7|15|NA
TGCGCCAGCAGCCAAGATTTGAGCTTCTCCTACGAGCAGTACTTC
CASSQDLSFSYEQYF
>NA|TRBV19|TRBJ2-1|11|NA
TGTGCCAGTAGCCGTTACAATGAGCAGTTCTTC
CASSRYNEQFF
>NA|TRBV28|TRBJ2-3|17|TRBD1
TGTGCCAGCAGCTATAAGCCTGGACAGGGAGACACAGATACGCAGTATTTT
CASSYKPGQGDTDTQYF
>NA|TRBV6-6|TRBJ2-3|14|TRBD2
TGTGCCAGCAGGCTAGCGGGACTCGCAGATACGCAGTATTTT
CASRLAGLADTQYF
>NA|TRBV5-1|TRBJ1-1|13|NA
TGCGCCAGCAGCTTGAACCTGAACACTGAAGCTTTCTTT
CASSLNLNTEAFF
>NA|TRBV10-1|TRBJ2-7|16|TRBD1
TGCGCCAGCAGTGAGTTCGGGACAGGGGAGACGGACGAGCAGTACTTC
CASSEFGTGETDEQYF
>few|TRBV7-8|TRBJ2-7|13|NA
TGTGCCAGCAGCTTGTGGTCGGGGAGCGAGCAGTACTTC
CASSLWSGSEQYF
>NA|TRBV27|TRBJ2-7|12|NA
TGTGCCAGCAGCACACCGAGGGACGAGCAGTACTTC
CASSTPRDEQYF
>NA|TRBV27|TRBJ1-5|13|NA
TGTGCCAGCAGTTTATTAGTTGGTCAGCCCCAGCATTTT
CASSLLVGQPQHF
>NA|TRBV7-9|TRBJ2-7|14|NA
TGTGCCAGCAGGGACGGACAATCCCACTACGAGCAGTACTTC
CASRDGQSHYEQYF